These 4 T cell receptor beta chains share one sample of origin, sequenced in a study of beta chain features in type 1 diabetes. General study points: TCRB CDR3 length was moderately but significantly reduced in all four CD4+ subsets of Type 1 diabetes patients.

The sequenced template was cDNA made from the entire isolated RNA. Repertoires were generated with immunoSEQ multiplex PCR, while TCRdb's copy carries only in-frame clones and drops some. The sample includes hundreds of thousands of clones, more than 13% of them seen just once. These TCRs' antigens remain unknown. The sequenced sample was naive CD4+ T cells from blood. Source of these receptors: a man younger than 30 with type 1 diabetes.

The CDR3 reads CASSPRRDRGANSPLHF. The CDR3 DNA sequence: TGTGCCAGCTCACCACGTAGGGACAGGGGAGCCAATTCACCCCTCCACTTT. This sequence joins TRBV18 and TRBJ1-6, with 10 bases that match TRBD1. CDR3 length equals 17 residues. Trimming cost V 1 base and J 7 bases; bases outside gene matches: 7. CDR1 is KGHSH and CDR2 is LQKENI in the germline V gene.

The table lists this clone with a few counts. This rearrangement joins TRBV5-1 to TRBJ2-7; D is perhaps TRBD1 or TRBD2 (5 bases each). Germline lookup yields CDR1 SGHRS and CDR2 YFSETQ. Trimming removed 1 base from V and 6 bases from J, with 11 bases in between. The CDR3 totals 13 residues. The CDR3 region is CASSLRDPSEQYF. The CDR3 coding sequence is TGCGCCAGCAGCTTGAGGGACCCGTCCGAGCAGTACTTC.

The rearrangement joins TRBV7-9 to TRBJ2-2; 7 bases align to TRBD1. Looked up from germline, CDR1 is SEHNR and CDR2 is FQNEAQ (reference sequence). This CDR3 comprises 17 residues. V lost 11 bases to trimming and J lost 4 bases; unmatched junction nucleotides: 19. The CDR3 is CALTYRAGGSPTGELFF. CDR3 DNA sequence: TGTGCCCTCACTTATAGGGCAGGGGGTTCTCCCACCGGGGAGCTGTTTTTT.

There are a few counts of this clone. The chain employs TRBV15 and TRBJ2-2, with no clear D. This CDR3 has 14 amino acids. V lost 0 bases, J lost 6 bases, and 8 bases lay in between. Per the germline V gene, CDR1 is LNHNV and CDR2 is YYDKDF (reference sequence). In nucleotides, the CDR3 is TGTGCCACCAGCAGAGACCCCGGAGCCGGGGAGCTGTTTTTT. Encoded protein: CATSRDPGAGELFF.